One sample yielded the 22 T cell receptor beta chains listed below, sequenced in a study of T cells in women clearing cervical HPV infection. Produced via immunoSEQ multiplex PCR; TCRdb's table is partial and in-frame only. The listing records 25,000 to 35,000 clones. Specimen: blood buffy coat. These receptors all come from a woman between 18 and 69 years old with a cervical HPV16 infection that either progressed to CIN3+ or cleared (not recorded which).

Remarks on this clone: Compared with germline, one end of the junction differs, possibly owing to a read error. The read is 3 residues too short to cover the CDR3 end, so that end is filled in from the germline J gene. V usage is TRBV30 and J usage is TRBJ1-4; weak D call: TRBD1 (5 bases). CDR1 and CDR2 from the germline V gene are GTSNPN and SVGIG (reference sequence). This CDR3 spans 13 amino acids. CDR3 residues: CAWSSGTSEKLFF. CDR3 bases read: TGTGCCTGGAGTTCCGGGACTAGTGAAAAA.

As concerns this clone: Sequencing ends 3 residues short of the CDR3 end; the germline J gene provides the rest. V usage is TRBV14 and J usage is TRBJ1-4; no clear D. Germline CDR1 is SGHDN and CDR2 is FVKESK. This CDR3 spans 12 amino acids. This CDR3 is CASSQAGLALFF. The sequenced part of the CDR3 DNA is TGTGCCAGCAGCCAAGCAGGCTTGGCA.

Note on this clone: The read falls 3 residues short of the CDR3 end, and the missing part is taken from the germline J gene. This chain uses TRBV28 with TRBJ2-7, with 8 bases lining up with TRBD2. The CDR3 has 13 amino acids. The germline gives CDR1 MDHEN, CDR2 SYDVKM. Unmatched junction bases numbered 5, after V lost 7 bases and J lost 3 bases. The chain's CDR3 is CASNGGGFYEQYF. The covered CDR3 bases are TGTGCCAGCAATGGCGGGGGGTTCTACGAG.

On this clone itself: The sequenced fragment ends 3 residues before the CDR3 boundary, so the rest is inferred from the germline J gene. The rearrangement joins TRBV20-1 to TRBJ1-1; 10 bases agree with TRBD1. Unmatched junction bases numbered 10, after V lost 6 bases and J lost 6 bases. The length of the CDR3 is 14 residues. Germline V lookup: CDR1 DFQATT, CDR2 SNEGSKA (reference sequence). Incomplete CDR3 DNA: TGCAGTGCAACCTCCGGGACAGGGGTTTCTGAA. Its protein product is CSATSGTGVSE. Given in full, the CDR3 is CSATSGTGVSEAFF.

Comments on this clone: The sequenced fragment ends 3 residues before the CDR3 boundary, so the rest is inferred from the germline J gene. V gene TRBV20-1 combines with J gene TRBJ2-3, with TRBD2 as a possible D gene (5 bases). Germline V gene data show CDR1 as DFQATT and CDR2 as SNEGSKA (reference sequence). This CDR3 region has 12 residues. V was cut by 4 bases and J by 6 bases, with 11 bases left in between. The covered CDR3 bases are TGCAGTGCTAAAGGACTGGCGGATACG. Residues: CSAKGLADT. The entire CDR3 reads CSAKGLADTQYF.

As regards this clone: Read sequence stops 3 residues before the CDR3 end, and the germline J gene provides the missing end. The chain couples TRBV29-1 to TRBJ2-5, with D hard to call. This CDR3 is 14 amino acids long. CDR1 SQVTM and CDR2 ANQGSEA come from the germline V gene. V was clipped by 4 bases and J by 1 base, with 13 bases between them. The covered CDR3 bases are TGCAGCGTTGGTTTGTTGGCGGCCCAAGAGACC. Translating it yields CSVGLLAAQET. The whole CDR3 sequence reads CSVGLLAAQETQYF.

Its frequency marks this clone as medium-sized. The read ends 3 residues shy of where the CDR3 ends; the end is completed using the germline J gene. The J gene is TRBJ2-3, the V gene TRBV5-1; possible D gene TRBD1, 6 bases. The CDR3 is 14 amino acids. V dropped 0 bases and J dropped 6 bases, with 11 bases sitting between them. Germline V lookup: CDR1 SGHRS, CDR2 YFSETQ. The DNA read from the CDR3 is TGCGCCAGCAGCTTGGCCCAGGGGATTGATACG. This gives the protein CASSLAQGIDT. In full, the CDR3 reads CASSLAQGIDTQYF.

CDR3: CSARDRPGTGPNEKLFF. Incomplete CDR3 DNA: TGCAGTGCTAGAGATCGTCCCGGGACAGGGCCTAATGAAAAG. The chain carries TRBV20-1 and TRBJ2-2; 9 bases agree with TRBD1. The sequence runs out 3 residues before the end of the CDR3; the remainder is reconstructed from the germline J gene. CDR3 size: 17 residues. Germline V gives CDR1 DFQATT, CDR2 SNEGSKA (reference sequence).

In the case of this clone: The observed sequence ends 3 residues before the CDR3 terminus, with the missing tail filled in from the germline J gene. The chain couples TRBV2 to TRBJ2-1, with TRBD2 as a possible D gene (6 bases). From germline, CDR1 is SNHLY and CDR2 FYNNEI. The CDR3 totals 12 residues. The ends were cut back, 11 bases at V and 5 bases at J, with 13 bases in the middle. CDR3 sequence: CAARDSNNEQFF. The CDR3 bases that were read are TGTGCCGCCCGGGACTCAAACAATGAG.

In regard to this clone: This sample also contains other DNA sequences that code for the same CDR3. The sequenced part of the CDR3 DNA is TGTGCCAGCAGCCCCGGGACAGGGGAGGTGACC. Protein: CASSPGTGEVT. The whole CDR3 region reads CASSPGTGEVTAFF. The V call is TRBV7-9, the J call TRBJ1-1; 10 bases match TRBD1. Coverage ceases 3 residues before the CDR3 finishes, and the germline J gene fills in the end. Germline V gene lookup returns CDR1 SEHNR and CDR2 FQNEAQ (reference sequence). The CDR3 sequence is 14 residues long.

Turning to this clone: The read ends 3 residues before the CDR3 terminus; that terminus is restored from the germline J gene. The rearrangement joins TRBV6-1 to TRBJ2-3, with TRBD2 matching over 9 bases. Losses at the gene ends were 1 base for V and 2 bases for J; bases not matched to a gene: 7. This CDR3 is built from 17 residues. Germline V CDR1 and CDR2: MNHNS, SASEGT. CDR3 sequence: CASSEGGRGGLTDTQYF. CDR3 DNA, as far as it was read: TGTGCCAGCAGTGAAGGTGGGCGGGGGGGCCTCACAGATACG.

Comments on this clone: The sequence runs out 3 residues before the end of the CDR3; the remainder is reconstructed from the germline J gene. The chain uses TRBV29-1 and TRBJ1-2; possible D gene TRBD1, 5 bases. The germline V and J ends were trimmed by 2 bases and 7 bases, with 17 bases remaining between them. Germline loops: CDR1 SQVTM, CDR2 ANQGSEA. There are 14 residues in the CDR3. The CDR3 DNA, read in part, is TGCAGCGTTGAATCGTTTCAGGGTGGCGGTGGC. This gives the protein CSVESFQGGGG. In full, the CDR3 is CSVESFQGGGGYTF.

About this clone itself: Read data end 3 residues before the CDR3 end; the end is taken from the germline J gene. V is TRBV5-1 and J is TRBJ1-5; D may be TRBD1 (6 bases). The CDR3 length is 13 residues. Trimming removed 0 bases from V and 7 bases from J, with 8 bases in between. Germline values: CDR1 SGHRS, CDR2 YFSETQ. CDR3 protein: CASSLATGQPQHF. CDR3 bases read: TGCGCCAGCAGCTTGGCGACAGGCCAGCCC.

Regarding this clone: The read halts 3 residues ahead of the CDR3 end, with the missing end drawn from the germline J gene. The chain uses TRBV4-2 and TRBJ2-2, with 9 bases matching TRBD2. CDR3 length: 18 amino acids. Germline V CDR1 and CDR2: LGHNA, YNFKEQ. V gave up 3 bases and J gave up 1 base; unmatched junction bases: 9. The sequenced part of the CDR3 DNA is TGTGCCAGCAGCCATCAAGGAGCGGGGGGCCTGAACACCGGGGAG. Translating it yields CASSHQGAGGLNTGE. The CDR3 in its entirety is CASSHQGAGGLNTGELFF.

On this clone: The CDR3 is cut off 3 residues early in the read; its end comes from the germline J gene. V and J are TRBV5-1 and TRBJ2-7, with D perhaps TRBD2 (6 bases). The CDR3 extends over 15 amino acids. In germline, CDR1 is SGHRS, CDR2 YFSETQ. Trimming took off 4 bases at V and 2 bases at J, with 16 bases between the two ends. The CDR3 loop is CASSMRAGTTYEQYF. The CDR3 bases that were read are TGCGCCAGCAGCATGAGGGCGGGGACGACCTACGAG.

A note on this clone: Read sequence stops 3 residues before the CDR3 end, and the germline J gene provides the missing end. The chain is built from TRBV5-1 and TRBJ2-7; weak D call: TRBD2 (6 bases). Germline CDR1 and CDR2: SGHRS and YFSETQ. This CDR3 spans 17 amino acids. The V gene lost 1 base and the J gene lost 3 bases, with 20 bases spanning the gap. The CDR3 bases that were read are TGCGCCAGCAGCTTGCCAGGCAGAGGAGGGTGGTACTACGAG. It encodes CASSLPGRGGWYYE. The CDR3 in its entirety is CASSLPGRGGWYYEQYF.

For this clone: From the germline J gene comes the end of the CDR3, since the read stops 3 residues before it. This chain joins TRBV5-1 and TRBJ2-2; the match to TRBD1 covers 9 bases. The CDR3 is made up of 16 amino acids. CDR1 and CDR2 (germline): SGHRS, YFSETQ. With V trimmed by 0 bases and J by 5 bases, 5 bases remained unmatched. The CDR3 sequence is CASSLAGTGSTGELFF. CDR3 DNA (partial): TGCGCCAGCAGCTTGGCGGGGACAGGGTCTACCGGGGAG.

According to its frequency, this clone is medium-sized. The DNA ends 3 residues before the CDR3 does, and the rest of the CDR3 is filled in from the germline J gene. J is TRBJ2-7 and V is TRBV18; 7 positions agree with TRBD1. Per the germline V gene, CDR1 is KGHSH and CDR2 is LQKENI. The CDR3 length is 14 residues. J lost 2 bases, V lost 1 base, and 2 bases had no gene match. The sequenced part of the CDR3 DNA is TGTGCCAGCTCACCACGGGGACAGCCCTACGAG. This encodes CASSPRGQPYE. The entire CDR3 reads CASSPRGQPYEQYF. The full variable domain, rest sourced from reference TRBV18 and TRBJ2-7, is NAGVMQNPRHLVRRRGQEARLRCSPMKGHSHVYWYRQLPEEGLKFMVYLQKENIIDESGMPKERFSAEFPKEGPSILRIQQVVRGDSAAYFCASSPRGQPYEQYFGPGTRLTVT.

As to this clone: The read is 3 residues too short to cover the CDR3 end, so that end is filled in from the germline J gene. The J gene is TRBJ1-2, the V gene TRBV7-9; D is possibly TRBD1 (6 bases). This CDR3 comprises 12 residues. CDR1 and CDR2 (germline): SEHNR, FQNEAQ (reference sequence). CDR3 sequence reads: CASSLQGYDYTF. The sequenced part of the CDR3 DNA is TGTGCCAGCAGCTTACAGGGGTACGAC.

Points on this clone: The read terminates 3 residues ahead of where the CDR3 ends, so the germline J gene completes it. The J gene is TRBJ2-5, the V gene TRBV5-1, with TRBD1 matching over 7 bases. Germline V CDR1 and CDR2: SGHRS, YFSETQ. V was pared by 6 bases and J by 2 bases, with 4 bases of the junction left unmatched. This CDR3 is built from 13 residues. Incomplete CDR3 DNA: TGCGCCAGCAAACAGGGGCATCAAGAGACC. This translates into CASKQGHQET. The whole CDR3 reads CASKQGHQETQYF.

With respect to this clone: The read ends 3 residues early relative to the CDR3; the germline J gene fills the gap. The genes are TRBV7-9 and TRBJ2-4, with D unresolved. There are 13 residues in the CDR3. Germline V CDR1 and CDR2: SEHNR, FQNEAQ (reference sequence). CDR3 DNA (partial): TGTGCCAGCCTTCAGTCAGTTGAAGATGGT. Its protein product is CASLQSVEDG. The CDR3 in full is CASLQSVEDGQYF.

In regard to this clone: With the read ending 3 residues before the CDR3 end, the germline J gene is used to fill in that end. The V call is TRBV29-1, the J call TRBJ1-4, with 7 bases identical to TRBD1. This CDR3 comprises 12 residues. Germline values: CDR1 SQVTM, CDR2 ANQGSEA. The V gene end was trimmed by 8 bases and the J gene end by 8 bases; junction bases not matched to a gene: 8. CDR3 DNA (partial): TGCAGCATCCGGGACAGCGCGGAAAAA. It yields the protein CSIRDSAEK. The full CDR3 is CSIRDSAEKLFF.